The source of this T cell receptor (beta chain) is a study of blood T cell repertoires in COVID-19. The overall study: PBMCs, B-cell-depleted T cells, or T cells were the source of the cDNA or gDNA that made up the material.

The germline CDR1 and CDR2 sequences are MNHEY and SVGAGI. J was trimmed by 6 bases and V by 6 bases; bases with no gene match: 7. This CDR3 region has 15 residues. This table comes from immunoSEQ multiplex PCR, and its TCRdb copy is limited to in-frame clones, with some not included. The sample yields 200,000 to 250,000 clones, 70% to 90% seen once. The sample consisted of peripheral blood. This receptor was identified in a woman in her seventies with active or convalescent COVID-19. The rearrangement joins TRBV6-5 to TRBJ2-3, with TRBD2 matching 12 bases. For the CDR3, the DNA is TGTGCCAGCAGGACTAGCGGGGGACCTTGGGATACGCAGTATTTT. Amino acid sequence: CASRTSGGPWDTQYF.